These 28 T cell receptor beta chains were all obtained from the same sample, sequenced in a study of T cells in Graves' hyperthyroidism and ophthalmopathy. Amplification targeted TCR beta CDR3 regions from RNA transcripts. The HTBI primer set drove a first-round RT-PCR of the TCR CDR3. TCRdb recomputed calls from the multiplex PCR reads with MiXCR, one row per CDR3 protein. The sample carries about 640,000 distinct CDR3 sequences, more than 14% recorded once. The sample was blood. These receptors were collected from a woman in her forties or fifties with Graves' ophthalmopathy.

Only a few counts were recorded for this clonotype. The chain has TRBV15 and TRBJ1-4, with D hard to call. The CDR3 is made up of 16 amino acids. Trimming stripped 5 bases from V and 5 bases from J, with 18 bases between. Germline CDR1 is LNHNV and CDR2 is YYDKDF (reference sequence). The CDR3 nucleotides are TGTGCCACCAGCCCGAGATCGAAGTTAGGGAATGAAAAACTGTTTTTT. This translates into CATSPRSKLGNEKLFF.

This clonotype came up many times. The chain carries TRBV7-2 and TRBJ2-1; TRBD1 might be the D (6 bases). The CDR3 is made up of 16 amino acids. Germline V CDR1 and CDR2: SGHTA, FQGNSA. V was pared by 5 bases and J by 5 bases, with 19 bases between. CDR3 DNA sequence: TGTGCCAGCAGCCTCTACCTCGGGACAAGGCACAATGAGCAGTTCTTC. Its protein is CASSLYLGTRHNEQFF.

This clonotype was detected ten times or more. The chain couples TRBV12-3 or TRBV12-4 to TRBJ2-1; D gene uncertain. Trimming shortened V by 3 bases and J by 2 bases, and 5 bases separated the two germline ends. The CDR3 length is 13 residues. The CDR3 bases are TGTGCCAGCAGTTTTGGGCCCTACAATGAGCAGTTCTTC. The encoded protein is CASSFGPYNEQFF.

This clonotype has only a few counts. V gene TRBV12-3 or TRBV12-4 combines with J gene TRBJ2-3; maybe TRBD2 (5 bases). The CDR3 totals 14 residues. Trimming took off 6 bases at V and 0 bases at J, with 10 bases between the two ends. CDR3 amino acids: CASSQDWSTDTQYF. The CDR3 coding sequence is TGTGCCAGCAGCCAGGACTGGAGCACAGATACGCAGTATTTT.

This clonotype has at least ten counts. The rearrangement uses TRBV20-1 and TRBJ2-1, with 8 bases matching TRBD1. Germline CDR1 is DFQATT and CDR2 is SNEGSKA (reference sequence). Trimming cost V 3 bases and J 8 bases; bases outside gene matches: 6. The CDR3 runs 13 residues. In nucleotides, the CDR3 is TGCAGTGCTAGCGCCAGGGGGCAATATGAGCAGTTCTTC. Translating gives CSASARGQYEQFF.

This clonotype was counted at least ten times. The CDR3 loop is CATSRDYKAGETQYF. The CDR3 DNA sequence: TGTGCCACCAGCAGAGACTATAAGGCGGGAGAGACCCAGTACTTC. The chain joins TRBV15 to TRBJ2-5; perhaps TRBD2 as D (5 bases). V was clipped by 0 bases and J by 4 bases, with 12 bases between them. There are 15 residues in the CDR3. Germline V gene lookup returns CDR1 LNHNV and CDR2 YYDKDF (reference sequence).

This clonotype was counted between two and nine times. The gene calls are TRBV5-1 and TRBJ1-4; D perhaps matches TRBD1 (6 bases). Germline V gene lookup returns CDR1 SGHRS and CDR2 YFSETQ. This CDR3 has 14 amino acids. V lost 1 base and J 8 bases, leaving 12 bases between the germline ends. The CDR3, as DNA: TGCGCCAGCAGCTTGCAGGGGCTCGGGGAAAAACTGTTTTTT. Protein: CASSLQGLGEKLFF.

In regard to this clonotype: It may be a read error: a sequence one base away is much more abundant. The rearrangement joins TRBV6-1 to TRBJ2-5, with 8 bases that match TRBD2. Losses at the gene ends were 5 bases for V and 2 bases for J; bases not matched to a gene: 7. Germline CDR1 MNHNS, CDR2 SASEGT. CDR3 size: 15 residues. In DNA, the CDR3 is TGTGCCAGCAGTCCGAGACTAGCGCGACAAGAGACCCAGTACTTC. This codes for CASSPRLARQETQYF.

This clonotype has ten or more counts. The genes are TRBV7-8 and TRBJ2-2; D not certain. The germline CDR1 and CDR2 sequences are SGHVS and FQNEAQ. The V and J ends lost 5 bases and 8 bases respectively, with 9 bases between them. There are 12 residues in the CDR3. The CDR3 DNA follows: TGTGCCAGCAGCCCCCAGATGGGGGAGCTGTTTTTT. Residues: CASSPQMGELFF. Together with reference TRBV7-8 and TRBJ2-2, the CDR3 gives the full variable domain: GAGVSQSPRYKVAKRGQDVALRCDPISGHVSLFWYQQALGQGPEFLTYFQNEAQLDKSGLPSDRFFAERPEGSVSTLKIQRTQQEDSAVYLCASSPQMGELFFGEGSRLTVL.

The table lists this clonotype with many counts. The rearrangement links TRBV24-1 to TRBJ2-1; D possibly corresponds to TRBD2 (6 bases). CDR1 is KGHDR and CDR2 is SFDVKD in the germline V gene. The CDR3 extends over 18 amino acids. V lost 1 base to trimming and J lost 1 base, with 16 bases between them. CDR3 protein: CATSDFEGFSGSYNEQFF. Written as DNA, the CDR3 is TGTGCCACCAGTGATTTCGAAGGTTTTAGCGGATCCTACAATGAGCAGTTCTTC.

This clonotype has only a few counts. The chain joins TRBV29-1 to TRBJ2-7; 7 bases are shared with TRBD2. With 5 bases clipped from V and 2 bases from J, the junction kept 9 bases outside the gene matches. The CDR3 is 14 amino acids. Germline CDR1 reads SQVTM; CDR2 reads ANQGSEA. In DNA, the CDR3 is TGCAGCGTTACTAGCGAGGGGATTACCTACGAGCAGTACTTC. As protein: CSVTSEGITYEQYF.

The chain joins TRBV20-1 to TRBJ2-7; D is undetermined. The germline gives CDR1 DFQATT, CDR2 SNEGSKA (reference sequence). V was cut by 4 bases and J by 3 bases, with 16 bases left in between. CDR3 length: 14 residues. CDR3 bases: TGCAGTGCTAATCCTTTAGATAACCTCTACGAGCAGTACTTC. Residues: CSANPLDNLYEQYF.

This clonotype was detected a few times. The junction does not match germline at one end; this may be a read error. V is TRBV7-9 and J is TRBJ1-1; the D gene is possibly TRBD1 (5 bases). Germline CDR1 and CDR2: SEHNR and FQNEAQ (reference sequence). The CDR3 runs 14 residues. CDR3 nucleotides: TGTGTCAGCAGCTTAAGACAGTTGAACACTGAAGCTTTCTTT. This gives the protein CVSSLRQLNTEAFF.

This chain uses TRBV7-8 with TRBJ1-1, with TRBD1 matching 9 bases. J was trimmed by 4 bases and V by 5 bases; bases with no gene match: 14. The CDR3 loop spans 17 amino acids. Germline lookup yields CDR1 SGHVS and CDR2 FQNEAQ. CDR3 amino acids: CASSKLRTGALGTEAFF. The CDR3 DNA reads as TGTGCCAGCAGCAAACTAAGGACAGGGGCTCTGGGCACTGAAGCTTTCTTT.

This clonotype came up many times. This chain links TRBV18 with TRBJ1-1; D is undetermined. The CDR3 contains 13 residues. CDR1 is KGHSH and CDR2 is LQKENI in the germline V gene. V lost 3 bases and J 0 bases, leaving 5 bases between the germline ends. DNA for the CDR3: TGTGCCAGCTCACCTGAGTTGAACACTGAAGCTTTCTTT. Translating gives CASSPELNTEAFF.

In this sample, this clonotype turned up a few times. V gene TRBV5-1 combines with J gene TRBJ1-5, with a weak D call TRBD1 (5 bases). Trimming removed 5 bases at V and 6 bases at J, with 15 bases between. The germline V gene has CDR1 SGHRS and CDR2 YFSETQ. The CDR3 loop spans 14 amino acids. The CDR3 region has the DNA TGCGCCAGCAGGCCGGGGGGGGAGGGTCAGCCCCAGCATTTT. Its translation is CASRPGGEGQPQHF.

The CDR3 DNA is TGTGCCAGCAGCCTATTTTGGGCGGGAGGTACCGGGGAGCTGTTTTTT. The encoded protein is CASSLFWAGGTGELFF. J is TRBJ2-2 and V is TRBV11-2; 8 nucleotides agree with TRBD2. Germline CDR1 SGHAT, CDR2 FQNNGV. This CDR3 is built from 16 residues. The V segment lost 5 bases and the J segment 5 bases; nucleotides outside the gene matches: 10.

This clonotype was picked up many times. The rearrangement uses TRBV11-2 and TRBJ2-3; 8 nucleotides match TRBD1. V lost 6 bases and J lost 2; bases outside the gene matches: 28. The CDR3 runs to 22 residues. Germline V gene sequence: CDR1 SGHAT, CDR2 FQNNGV. CDR3 DNA: TGTGCCAGCAGGGGTGGGACAGGACCTTACCCCCCGGCAGACATCGACACAGATACGCAGTATTTT. Its protein is CASRGGTGPYPPADIDTDTQYF.

There are many counts of this clonotype. The V call is TRBV20-1, the J call TRBJ2-7; TRBD1 might be the D (6 bases). This CDR3 has 13 residues. Germline V lookup: CDR1 DFQATT, CDR2 SNEGSKA (reference sequence). V was clipped by 0 bases and J by 3 bases, with 9 bases between them. CDR3: CSARDVDSYEQYF. The CDR3 nucleotides are TGCAGTGCTAGAGATGTGGACAGCTACGAGCAGTACTTC.

This clonotype has just one count. The rearrangement uses TRBV7-2 and TRBJ2-1; 12 bases align to TRBD2. The CDR3 runs to 16 residues. Germline V gene lookup returns CDR1 SGHTA and CDR2 FQGNSA. Trimming removed 5 bases from V and 6 bases from J; junction bases left unmatched: 8. CDR3 sequence: CASSRHLAGGGNEQFF. DNA of the CDR3: TGTGCCAGCAGCCGGCATCTAGCGGGAGGGGGCAATGAGCAGTTCTTC. Full variable domain (remainder filled in from reference TRBV7-2 and TRBJ2-1): GAGVSQSPSNKVTEKGKDVELRCDPISGHTALYWYRQSLGQGLEFLIYFQGNSAPDKSGLPSDRFSAERTGGSVSTLTIQRTQQEDSAVYLCASSRHLAGGGNEQFFGPGTRLTVL.

This clonotype was observed many times. The chain has TRBV6-1 and TRBJ2-7; TRBD1 agrees at 7 bases. J gave up 3 bases and V 5 bases, and 4 bases lay outside the gene matches. Germline V gene lookup returns CDR1 MNHNS and CDR2 SASEGT. This CDR3 comprises 13 residues. DNA of the CDR3: TGTGCCAGCAGTCAAAGACAGGGCTACGAGCAGTACTTC. This encodes CASSQRQGYEQYF.

On this clonotype itself: This likely came from a read error, as a far larger clone is one base away. The J gene is TRBJ2-1, the V gene TRBV13; no clear D. Germline CDR1 and CDR2: PRHDT and FYEKMQ (reference sequence). The CDR3 runs to 13 residues. In nucleotides, the CDR3 is TGTGCCAGCAGCTTAGAAGCTTACAATGAGCGGTTCTTC. Residues: CASSLEAYNERFF.

This clonotype was picked up many times. The V and J genes are TRBV28 and TRBJ2-7; 12 bases align to TRBD1. In germline, CDR1 is MDHEN, CDR2 SYDVKM. The J segment lost 7 bases and the V segment lost 5 bases, leaving 9 bases of the junction unmatched. There are 15 residues in the CDR3. The CDR3 DNA reads as TGTGCCAGCAGTGACGCCGGGACAGGGGGCGCTGAGCAGTACTTC. This codes for CASSDAGTGGAEQYF.

The chain carries TRBV7-3 and TRBJ2-2, with D maybe TRBD2 (5 bases). CDR3 length: 19 amino acids. Germline lookup yields CDR1 SGHTA and CDR2 FQGTGA. V was shortened by 5 bases and J by 5 bases, with 27 bases between the two germline ends. The CDR3 protein is CASSPVVANPGRKTGELFF. In DNA form, the CDR3 reads TGTGCCAGCAGCCCCGTGGTAGCGAATCCGGGGAGAAAAACCGGGGAGCTGTTTTTT.

This clonotype was found many times. The chain uses TRBV20-1 and TRBJ2-1; TRBD2 agrees at 12 bases. The CDR3 runs to 15 residues. V dropped 4 bases and J dropped 4; count of bases not matched to a gene: 5. Germline V gene data show CDR1 as DFQATT and CDR2 as SNEGSKA (reference sequence). The CDR3 region is CSAIRTSGAYNEQFF. Here the CDR3 DNA reads TGCAGTGCTATTAGGACTAGCGGGGCTTACAATGAGCAGTTCTTC.

This clonotype was seen only a few times. The gene calls are TRBV20-1 and TRBJ1-2; D is undetermined. V lost 0 bases, J lost 1 base, and 6 bases lay in between. The CDR3 contains 13 residues. Germline CDR1 reads DFQATT; CDR2 reads SNEGSKA (reference sequence). This CDR3 reads CSAREKDNYGYTF. The DNA of the CDR3 is TGCAGTGCTAGAGAAAAAGATAACTATGGCTACACCTTC.

In this sample, this clonotype turned up many times. The rearrangement joins TRBV6-2 or TRBV6-3 to TRBJ1-1; D gene ambiguous. Germline V gives CDR1 MNHEY, CDR2 SVGEGT. V lost 7 bases and J 0 bases, leaving 9 bases between the germline ends. The CDR3 totals 13 residues. CDR3 bases: TGTGCCAGCAAGGGCCGGGTGAACACTGAAGCTTTCTTT. Encoded protein: CASKGRVNTEAFF.

The CDR3 coding sequence is TGTGCCTACGATTCCCTAGCGGGAGGAGGCTACGAGCAGTACTTC. Amino acids: CAYDSLAGGGYEQYF. The chain employs TRBV30 and TRBJ2-7; TRBD2 agrees at 11 bases. V was clipped by 7 bases and J by 3 bases; unmatched bases: 11. Germline V gives CDR1 GTSNPN, CDR2 SVGIG (reference sequence). The CDR3 extends over 15 amino acids.